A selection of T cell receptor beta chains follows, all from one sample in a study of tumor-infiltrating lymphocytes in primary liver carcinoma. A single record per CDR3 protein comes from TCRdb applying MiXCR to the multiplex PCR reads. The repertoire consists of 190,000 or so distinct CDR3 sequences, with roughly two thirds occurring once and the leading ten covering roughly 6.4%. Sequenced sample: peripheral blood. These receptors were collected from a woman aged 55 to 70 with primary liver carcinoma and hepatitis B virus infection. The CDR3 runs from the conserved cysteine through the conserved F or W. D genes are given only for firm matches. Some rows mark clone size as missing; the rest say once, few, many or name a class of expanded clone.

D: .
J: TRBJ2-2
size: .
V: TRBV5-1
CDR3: CASSFQLPNTGELFF
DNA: TGCGCCAGCAGCTTTCAACTACCGAACACCGGGGAGCTGTTTTTT

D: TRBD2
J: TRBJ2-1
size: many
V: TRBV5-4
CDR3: CASRLVSGAYRYEQFF
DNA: TGTGCCAGCAGACTCGTTAGCGGGGCTTATAGATATGAGCAGTTCTTC

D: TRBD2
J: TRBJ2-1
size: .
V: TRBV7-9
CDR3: CASSGFGTSGNDVQFF
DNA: TGTGCCAGCAGCGGGTTTGGGACTAGCGGGAACGATGTGCAGTTCTTC

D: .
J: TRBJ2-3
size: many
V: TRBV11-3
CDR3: CASSFYGREDTQYF
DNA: TGTGCCAGCAGCTTCTACGGGAGAGAAGATACGCAGTATTTT

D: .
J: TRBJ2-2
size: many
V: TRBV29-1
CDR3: CSVVPTLDGYGELFF
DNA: TGCAGCGTTGTCCCTACCCTGGACGGATACGGGGAGCTGTTTTTT

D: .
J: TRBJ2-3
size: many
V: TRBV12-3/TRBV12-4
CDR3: CASTLRYTTDTQYF
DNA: TGTGCCAGCACTCTTAGATATACCACAGATACGCAGTATTTT

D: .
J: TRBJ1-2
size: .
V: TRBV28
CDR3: CASSHLKKDYGYTF
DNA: TGTGCCAGCAGCCACCTAAAGAAGGACTATGGCTACACCTTC

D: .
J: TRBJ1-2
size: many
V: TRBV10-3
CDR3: CAIKKEGRRAGYTF
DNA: TGTGCCATCAAGAAGGAGGGGCGACGCGCGGGCTACACCTTC

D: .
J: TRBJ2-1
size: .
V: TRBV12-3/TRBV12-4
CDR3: CASGGGAKYNEQFF
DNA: TGTGCCAGCGGGGGGGGGGCCAAGTACAATGAGCAGTTCTTC

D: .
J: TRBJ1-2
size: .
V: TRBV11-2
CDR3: CVSSLAGVYGYTF
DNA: TGTGTCAGCAGCCTAGCTGGGGTCTATGGCTACACCTTC

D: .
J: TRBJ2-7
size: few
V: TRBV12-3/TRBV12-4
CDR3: CASSLAPGGHEQYF
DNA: TGTGCCAGCAGTTTAGCGCCGGGGGGCCACGAGCAGTACTTC

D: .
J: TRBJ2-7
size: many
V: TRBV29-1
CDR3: CSVGGVHEQYF
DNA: TGCAGCGTTGGAGGGGTCCACGAGCAGTACTTC

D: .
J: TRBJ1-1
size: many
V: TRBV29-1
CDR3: CSVAPTNTEAFF
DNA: TGCAGCGTTGCACCCACTAACACTGAAGCTTTCTTT

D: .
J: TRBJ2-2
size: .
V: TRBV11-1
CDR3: CASSLEDHPSNTEELFF
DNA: TGTGCTAGCAGCTTAGAGGACCACCCGTCGAACACCGAGGAGCTGTTTTTT

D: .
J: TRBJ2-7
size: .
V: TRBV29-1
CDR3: CSVIQPIGRSLYEQYF
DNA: TGCAGCGTTATTCAGCCTATCGGGCGATCCCTTTACGAGCAGTACTTC

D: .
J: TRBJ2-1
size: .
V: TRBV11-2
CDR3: CVSSRRLAGGQGDEQFF
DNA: TGTGTCAGCAGCAGGAGACTAGCAGGAGGGCAGGGGGATGAGCAGTTCTTC

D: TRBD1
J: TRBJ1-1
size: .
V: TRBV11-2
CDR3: CANCRGQGAFLDTEAFF
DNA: TGTGCCAACTGTCGTGGACAGGGGGCTTTCTTGGACACTGAAGCTTTCTTT

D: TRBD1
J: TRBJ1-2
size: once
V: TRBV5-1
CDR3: CASNPSTGQRVYGYTF
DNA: TGCGCCAGCAACCCCTCGACAGGGCAACGTGTCTATGGCTACACCTTC

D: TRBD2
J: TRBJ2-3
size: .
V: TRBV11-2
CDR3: CASSLGSGMADTQYF
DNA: TGTGCCAGCAGCTTAGGCAGCGGGATGGCAGATACACAGTATTTT

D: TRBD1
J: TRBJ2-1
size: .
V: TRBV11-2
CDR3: CTSTGTGYYEQFF
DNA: TGTACCAGCACCGGGACAGGGTACTATGAGCAGTTCTTC